These T cell receptor beta chains were read from a single sample in a study of T cell responses to AZD1222 COVID-19 vaccine. This table comes from immunoSEQ multiplex PCR, and its TCRdb copy is limited to in-frame clones, with some not included. Found here are around 100,000 clones, less than 95% of them singletons; the top ten hold approximately 1.2%. Specimen: peripheral blood, collected on day 0 of AZD1222 vaccination. These receptors were collected from an adult in good health. Both conserved end residues are part of each CDR3. D genes are given only for firm matches. A clone size is listed for some rows: how often the clone was seen (once, few, many), or a class if it is expanded.

>TRBV9|-|TRBD1|TRBJ1-6
TGTGCCAGCAGCCCCCGGGACAGCGGGAATTCACCCCTCCACTTT
CASSPRDSGNSPLHF
>TRBV5-6|-|-|TRBJ1-6
TGTGCCAGCAGCTTGGTTGGTCGGTATTCACCCCTCCACTTT
CASSLVGRYSPLHF
>TRBV19|-|TRBD1|TRBJ1-1
TGTGCCAGTAGTATAAACCTGGGACAGGGGAGAGAGAAGAACACTGAAGCTTTCTTT
CASSINLGQGREKNTEAFF
>TRBV28|-|TRBD1|TRBJ1-5
TGTGCCAGCAGTTTGGACAGGGATTTAGATCAGCCCCAGCATTTT
CASSLDRDLDQPQHF
>TRBV6-6|-|-|TRBJ2-1
TGTGCCAGCACTTCCGAGGACGGAGGGAATGAGCAGTTCTTC
CASTSEDGGNEQFF
>TRBV7-9|-|TRBD1|TRBJ1-2
TGTGCCAGCAGCGAGACAGGGCAAATTAACTATGGCTACACCTTC
CASSETGQINYGYTF
>TRBV29-1|once|-|TRBJ1-2
TGCAGCGTTGAAATGACAGCCGTTAATAACTATGGCTACACCTTC
CSVEMTAVNNYGYTF
>TRBV16|-|-|TRBJ1-1
TGTGCCAGCAGCCCTCAGGAGAACACTGAAGCTTTCTTT
CASSPQENTEAFF
>TRBV10-3|once|-|TRBJ1-1
TGTGCCATCAGTGAGTCAAGGGGGGCGAACACTGAAGCTTTCTTT
CAISESRGANTEAFF
>TRBV6-5|once|-|TRBJ1-5
TGTGCCAGCAGTACCCCCGGGGTAAATCAGCCCCAGCATTTT
CASSTPGVNQPQHF
>TRBV7-8|-|-|TRBJ1-2
TGTGCCAGCAGCTTAAGCCGGATGGGTTCAGGCTACACCTTC
CASSLSRMGSGYTF
>TRBV7-8|-|TRBD1|TRBJ1-1
TGTGCCAGCAGCCCACTTGGGGCGACAGGGGATGGAAACTTCTTT
CASSPLGATGDGNFF
>TRBV11-2|-|TRBD2|TRBJ2-3
TGTGCCACCGCACTAGCGGGAGGCACAGATACGCAGTATTTT
CATALAGGTDTQYF
>TRBV5-1|-|TRBD2|TRBJ2-5
TGCGCCAGCAGCTTGGTTAGCGGGGGCGGGGAGACCCAGTACTTC
CASSLVSGGGETQYF
>TRBV3-1/TRBV3-2|-|-|TRBJ2-3
TGTGCCAGCAGCCCCCGGACCACAGATACGCAGTATTTT
CASSPRTTDTQYF
>TRBV4-1|-|-|TRBJ2-1
TGCGCCAGCAGCCGGGGGGACAGCGAGCAGTTCTTC
CASSRGDSEQFF
>TRBV7-9|once|-|TRBJ2-7
TGTGCCAGCAGCTTAGGATTTTCGGTCGATGAGCAGTACTTC
CASSLGFSVDEQYF